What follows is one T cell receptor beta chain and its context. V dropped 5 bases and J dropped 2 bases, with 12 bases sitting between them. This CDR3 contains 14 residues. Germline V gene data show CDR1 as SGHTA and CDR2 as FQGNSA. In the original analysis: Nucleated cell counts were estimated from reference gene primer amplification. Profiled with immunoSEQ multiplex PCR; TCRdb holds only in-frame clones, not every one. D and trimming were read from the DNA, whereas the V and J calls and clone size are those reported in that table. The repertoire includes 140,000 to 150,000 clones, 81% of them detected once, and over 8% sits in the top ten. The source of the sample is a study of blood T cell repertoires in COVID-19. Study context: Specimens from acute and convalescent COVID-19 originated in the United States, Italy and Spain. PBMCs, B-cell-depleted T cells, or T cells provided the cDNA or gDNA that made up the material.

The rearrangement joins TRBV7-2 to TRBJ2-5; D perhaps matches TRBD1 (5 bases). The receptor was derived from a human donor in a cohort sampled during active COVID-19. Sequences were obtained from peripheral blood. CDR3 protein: CASSPRAFQETQYF. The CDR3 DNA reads TGTGCCAGCAGCCCCAGGGCGTTTCAAGAGACCCAGTACTTC.